This entry lists 5 T cell receptor beta chains sequenced from one sample in a study of tumor-infiltrating lymphocytes in oesophageal squamous cell carcinoma. A single record per CDR3 protein comes from TCRdb applying MiXCR to the PCR reads. Of approximately 18,000 distinct CDR3 sequences listed, 35% to 45% are singletons. The sequencing sample was made of esophageal tumor tissue. Every receptor here comes from a male donor with esophageal squamous cell carcinoma.

In its sample, this clonotype was seen many times. The chain employs TRBV27 and TRBJ2-1, with 7 nucleotides matching TRBD1. The DNA end favors TRBJ2-7, so the J call may be wrong. The CDR3 sequence is 13 residues long. Germline V lookup: CDR1 MNHEY, CDR2 SMNVEV (reference sequence). The CDR3 region is CASRRDSHYEQYF. The CDR3 DNA reads TGTGCCAGCAGAAGGGACAGCCACTACGAGCAGTACTTC.

Points on this clonotype: No conserved phenylalanine or tryptophan ends this CDR3, so it is likely a read error. The DNA is left out, because the CDR3 cannot be placed on it with certainty; the CDR3 is given as TCRdb lists it. This chain links TRBV12-3 or TRBV12-4 with TRBJ2-6; the table calls TRBD2, which could not be checked here. The CDR3 has 17 amino acids, counting both end residues. The CDR3 loop is CASSKGQLHSYEQYFGD.

CDR3 sequence (DNA): TGTGCCAGCAGCTTAAACGCGGGGACATCCTACAATGAGCAGTTCTTC. It is translated as CASSLNAGTSYNEQFF. V usage is TRBV7-2 and J usage is TRBJ2-5; TRBD1 or TRBD2 may be the D gene (6 bases each). The DNA end lines up better with TRBJ2-1; the J call may be wrong. The CDR3 is 16 residues long. Germline CDR1 SGHTA, CDR2 FQGNSA.

This clonotype appeared a few times. This chain links TRBV7-8 with TRBJ2-5; 12 bases fit TRBD2. CDR3 length equals 17 residues. Trimming removed 2 bases from V and 5 bases from J; junction bases left unmatched: 9. Looked up from germline, CDR1 is SGHVS and CDR2 is FQNEAQ. In nucleotides, the CDR3 is TGTGCCAGCAGCTTAAGGCCTAGCGGGGGGGCCGGGGAGACCCAGTACTTC. Its protein product is CASSLRPSGGAGETQYF.

This clonotype has a count of ten or more. V gene TRBV27 combines with J gene TRBJ1-4; possibly TRBD1 for D (5 bases). Trimming shortened V by 1 base and J by 7 bases, and 19 bases separated the two germline ends. Germline V lookup: CDR1 MNHEY, CDR2 SMNVEV (reference sequence). This CDR3 contains 17 residues. The DNA for the CDR3 is TGTGCCAGCAGTTTATTTTCTCCCGGGGCTAAGGGTGAAAAACTGTTTTTT. It encodes CASSLFSPGAKGEKLFF.